What follows are 29 T cell receptor beta chains derived from one specimen sequenced in a study of neurological immune-mediated disorders. TCRdb redid the calling of the 5' RACE reads with MiXCR, one entry per CDR3 protein. The table includes approximately 59,000 distinct CDR3 sequences, roughly 5.6% detected once. The sequenced sample was PBMCs. The source is a human donor with multiple sclerosis. The donor label of this sample is uncertain.

This clonotype was detected many times. V and J are TRBV3-1 and TRBJ1-1; D gene unclear. The V and J ends lost 1 base and 3 bases respectively, with 6 bases between them. There are 13 residues in the CDR3. Germline V lookup: CDR1 LGHDT, CDR2 YNNKEL (reference sequence). The CDR3 sequence is CASSQGAYTEAFF. The CDR3 DNA sequence: TGTGCCAGCAGCCAAGGAGCCTACACTGAAGCTTTCTTT.

This clonotype was seen at least ten times. V and J are TRBV5-1 and TRBJ2-7; the match to TRBD1 covers 9 bases. The CDR3 loop spans 15 amino acids. CDR1 is SGHRS, CDR2 YFSETQ, per germline. V dropped 2 bases and J dropped 7; count of bases not matched to a gene: 10. Written as DNA, the CDR3 is TGCGCCAGCAGCTTATCCGGGACAGGGCTAAAGGAGCAGTACTTC. Protein product: CASSLSGTGLKEQYF.

This clonotype has ten or more counts. The chain couples TRBV5-1 to TRBJ2-5; 12 nucleotides align to TRBD2. Trimming cost V 2 bases and J 2 bases; bases outside gene matches: 1. Per germline, CDR1 SGHRS and CDR2 YFSETQ. CDR3 length: 15 amino acids. The CDR3 sequence: CASSLLAGGQETQYF. Written as DNA, the CDR3 is TGCGCCAGCAGCTTACTAGCGGGGGGTCAAGAGACCCAGTACTTC.

The table lists this clonotype with many counts. V gene TRBV12-3 or TRBV12-4 combines with J gene TRBJ1-1; TRBD1 matches at 11 bases. The CDR3 has 16 residues. V was clipped by 1 base and J by 4 bases; unmatched bases: 5. CDR3 DNA sequence: TGTGCCAGCAGTTTAGGGGACAGGGGGTCCCTCACTGAAGCTTTCTTT. It translates to CASSLGDRGSLTEAFF.

This clonotype was observed many times. The chain joins TRBV7-9 to TRBJ2-2, with D perhaps matching TRBD2 (6 bases). The germline V gene has CDR1 SEHNR and CDR2 FQNEAQ (reference sequence). This CDR3 is built from 15 residues. Trimming pared 2 bases from V and 3 bases from J, leaving 10 bases between. CDR3 nucleotide sequence: TGTGCCAGCAGCTTAACGGGGAGGTACACCGGGGAGCTGTTTTTT. It specifies CASSLTGRYTGELFF.

This clonotype was detected ten times or more. Germline and junction disagree at one end, which may indicate a read error. The chain joins TRBV12-3 or TRBV12-4 to TRBJ1-1; TRBD1 agrees at 10 bases. This CDR3 has 14 residues. The CDR3 DNA reads as TGTGCCAGCAGCCGGGGACAGGGGAACTCTGAAGCTTTCTTT. This translates into CASSRGQGNSEAFF.

In its sample, this clonotype ranks as medium-sized (0.01 to 0.1%). The gene calls are TRBV15 and TRBJ1-5; D ambiguous. Germline lookup yields CDR1 LNHNV and CDR2 YYDKDF (reference sequence). Trimming took 3 bases from V and 7 from J, leaving 7 bases between them. The CDR3 extends over 12 amino acids. For the CDR3, the DNA is TGTGCCACCAGCAGGGATAACCAGCCCCAGCATTTT. Protein sequence: CATSRDNQPQHF. Based on the CDR3 plus reference TRBV15 and TRBJ1-5, the full variable domain is DAMVIQNPRYQVTQFGKPVTLSCSQTLNHNVMYWYQQKSSQAPKLLFHYYDKDFNNEADTPDNFQSRRPNTSFCFLDIRSPGLGDTAMYLCATSRDNQPQHFGDGTRLSIL.

This clonotype was seen many times. The chain has TRBV24-1 and TRBJ1-2, with a weak D call TRBD1 (5 bases). CDR3 length equals 12 residues. Germline V gene sequence: CDR1 KGHDR, CDR2 SFDVKD. Trimming took 4 bases from V and 8 from J, leaving 10 bases between them. The CDR3 loop reads CATSDRDGGYTF. The CDR3 DNA reads TGTGCCACCAGTGACCGGGACGGGGGCTACACCTTC.

This clonotype was recorded at least ten times. The chain recombines TRBV29-1 with TRBJ2-3; D ambiguous. This CDR3 is 12 amino acids long. Trimming pared 4 bases from V and 3 bases from J, leaving 8 bases between. Germline CDR1 is SQVTM and CDR2 is ANQGSEA. The CDR3 DNA reads as TGCAGCGTTGTAAGTGGAACAGATACGCAGTATTTT. Its translation: CSVVSGTDTQYF.

This clonotype appeared many times. The chain is built from TRBV5-6 and TRBJ1-1, with a possible D match to TRBD1 (6 bases). CDR3 length equals 13 residues. The V gene lost 1 base and the J gene lost 7 bases, with 11 bases spanning the gap. Looked up from germline, CDR1 is SGHDT and CDR2 is YYEEEE. The CDR3, as DNA: TGTGCCAGCAGCTTGCCCCAAGGGGGTGAAGCTTTCTTT. It codes for CASSLPQGGEAFF.

This clonotype was found many times. The gene calls are TRBV5-6 and TRBJ2-1, with TRBD2 as a possible D gene (6 bases). The length of the CDR3 is 14 residues. V was cut by 0 bases and J by 8 bases, with 12 bases left in between. Germline V gene data show CDR1 as SGHDT and CDR2 as YYEEEE. CDR3 residues: CASSLVTSWYEQFF. DNA for the CDR3: TGTGCCAGCAGCTTGGTGACTAGTTGGTATGAGCAGTTCTTC.

This clonotype was counted ten times or more. The chain combines TRBV6-6 with TRBJ1-4; D is uncertain. CDR1 and CDR2 from the germline V gene are MNHNY and SVGAGI (reference sequence). V lost 2 bases and J 0 bases, leaving 13 bases between the germline ends. The CDR3 covers 17 residues. The CDR3 DNA reads as TGTGCCAGCAGTTACGTAGTCGCGGTTGCAACTAATGAAAAACTGTTTTTT. This gives the protein CASSYVVAVATNEKLFF.

At least ten counts were recorded for this clonotype. The chain combines TRBV7-6 with TRBJ2-7; 8 positions agree with TRBD1. V trimming: 5 bases; J trimming: 5 bases; junction bases outside the gene matches: 2. The CDR3 is 12 residues long. CDR1 SGHVS and CDR2 FNYEAQ come from the germline V gene. CDR3 in amino acids: CASSGTGNEQYF. CDR3 DNA sequence: TGTGCCAGCAGCGGGACAGGTAACGAGCAGTACTTC.

This clonotype came up many times. The chain uses TRBV18 and TRBJ2-7; 10 bases line up with TRBD1. Germline V gene lookup returns CDR1 KGHSH and CDR2 LQKENI. V gave up 5 bases and J gave up 1 base; unmatched junction bases: 2. The CDR3 length is 14 residues. Here the CDR3 DNA reads TGTGCCAGCTCAGGACAGGGGGTTTCCTACGAGCAGTACTTC. Encoded protein: CASSGQGVSYEQYF.

Ten or more counts support this clonotype. The rearrangement joins TRBV12-3 or TRBV12-4 to TRBJ2-1, with TRBD1 as a possible D gene (6 bases). V was pared by 6 bases and J by 6 bases, with 9 bases between. This CDR3 has 12 amino acids. Here the CDR3 reads CASSRGGNEQFF. The CDR3 nucleotides are TGTGCCAGCAGCAGAGGGGGCAATGAGCAGTTCTTC.

The sample holds many counts of this clonotype. The chain uses TRBV5-1 and TRBJ1-2; no firm D call. Germline V CDR1 and CDR2: SGHRS, YFSETQ. This CDR3 region has 13 residues. Between the trimmed V and J ends, which lost 6 bases and 2 bases, there was a span of 11 bases. CDR3 region: CASTRAGNYGYTF. The CDR3 DNA follows: TGCGCCAGCACGAGGGCTGGGAACTATGGCTACACCTTC.

This clonotype was recorded many times. The CDR3 region has the DNA TGTGCCAGCAGTTTATGGGGAGGGGGTTCCTCTGGGGCCAACGTCCTGACTTTC. This translates into CASSLWGGGSSGANVLTF. The rearrangement uses TRBV28 and TRBJ2-6; possible D gene TRBD2, 7 bases. CDR1 is MDHEN and CDR2 is SYDVKM in the germline V gene. V gave up 0 bases and J gave up 0 bases, with 12 bases separating them. CDR3 length equals 18 residues.

Ten or more counts support this clonotype. This chain connects TRBV5-1 to TRBJ2-3; 9 nucleotides align to TRBD2. Trimming removed 1 base from V and 5 bases from J; junction bases left unmatched: 14. CDR3 length equals 18 residues. The germline V gene encodes CDR1 SGHRS and CDR2 YFSETQ. CDR3 sequence: CASSLLPRGGGGLDTQYF. The CDR3 coding sequence is TGCGCCAGCAGCTTGCTCCCTCGGGGCGGGGGGGGTTTAGATACGCAGTATTTT. Supplemented by reference TRBV5-1 and TRBJ2-3, the full variable domain reads KAGVTQTPRYLIKTRGQQVTLSCSPISGHRSVSWYQQTPGQGLQFLFEYFSETQRNKGNFPGRFSGRQFSNSRSEMNVSTLELGDSALYLCASSLLPRGGGGLDTQYFGPGTRLTVL.

This clonotype was seen repeatedly, ten times or more. The chain joins TRBV3-1 to TRBJ2-7, with D hard to call. CDR1 is LGHDT and CDR2 is YNNKEL in the germline V gene (reference sequence). The CDR3 has 13 residues. Trimming took off 0 bases at V and 3 bases at J, with 6 bases between the two ends. CDR3 in DNA: TGTGCCAGCAGCCAAGAGAAACTCTACGAGCAGTACTTC. Translating it yields CASSQEKLYEQYF.

In this sample, this clonotype turned up many times. The chain uses TRBV18 and TRBJ1-2; TRBD1 is a possible D gene (5 bases). The CDR3 has 13 amino acids. Trimming took 5 bases from V and 4 from J, leaving 11 bases between them. The germline V gene has CDR1 KGHSH and CDR2 LQKENI. The CDR3 DNA reads TGTGCCAGCTCAAGCGGACAAATCTATGGCTACACCTTC. Translating it yields CASSSGQIYGYTF.

The sample holds many counts of this clonotype. The gene calls are TRBV27 and TRBJ1-6; 9 bases are shared with TRBD1. Germline V lookup: CDR1 MNHEY, CDR2 SMNVEV (reference sequence). The CDR3 totals 15 residues. J was trimmed by 9 bases and V by 4 bases; bases with no gene match: 7. Written as DNA, the CDR3 is TGTGCCAGCAGTTCTCTACAGGGGGCTGGTTCACCCCTCCACTTT. Residues: CASSSLQGAGSPLHF.

This clonotype was seen ten or more times. The chain links TRBV10-3 to TRBJ1-1; D is uncertain. The CDR3 runs 13 residues. The germline gives CDR1 ENHRY, CDR2 SYGVKD. V lost 0 bases to trimming and J lost 7 bases, with 9 bases between them. CDR3 amino acids: CAISESGRDEAFF. The CDR3 coding sequence is TGTGCCATCAGTGAGTCAGGAAGGGATGAAGCTTTCTTT.

At least ten counts were recorded for this clonotype. This chain links TRBV7-9 with TRBJ2-5; D gene unclear. CDR3 size: 13 residues. Per germline, CDR1 SEHNR and CDR2 FQNEAQ (reference sequence). Between the trimmed V and J ends, which lost 2 bases and 4 bases, there was a span of 8 bases. For the CDR3, the DNA is TGTGCCAGCAGCTTAAGGAGCTCAGAGACCCAGTACTTC. Its translation is CASSLRSSETQYF.

This clonotype was observed many times. The rearrangement uses TRBV7-9 and TRBJ2-7; D is tentatively TRBD1 or TRBD2 (5 bases each). Germline CDR1 SEHNR, CDR2 FQNEAQ (reference sequence). Trimming shortened V by 7 bases and J by 3 bases, and 10 bases separated the two germline ends. This CDR3 spans 12 amino acids. In DNA, the CDR3 is TGTGCCAGCACCGGGGCGAGCTACGAGCAGTACTTC. It yields the protein CASTGASYEQYF.

This clonotype was recorded many times. The V gene is TRBV5-1, the J gene TRBJ1-5, with D perhaps TRBD1 (5 bases). Germline assignment: CDR1 SGHRS and CDR2 YFSETQ. The CDR3 is 15 residues long. Trimming left V 1 base short and J 4 bases short, with 12 bases between. CDR3 protein: CASSLSVGVNQPQHF. Written as DNA, the CDR3 is TGCGCCAGCAGCTTGTCGGTAGGGGTTAATCAGCCCCAGCATTTT.

This clonotype showed up many times. The CDR3 here is CASSVRSEGSGNTIYF. In DNA, the CDR3 is TGTGCCAGCAGTGTAAGGTCGGAAGGCTCTGGAAACACCATATATTTT. The chain uses TRBV6-1 and TRBJ1-3; D gene ambiguous. The ends were cut back, 4 bases at V and 0 bases at J, with 13 bases in the middle. The CDR3 runs 16 residues. Per the germline V gene, CDR1 is MNHNS and CDR2 is SASEGT.

The V and J genes are TRBV15 and TRBJ2-2; 8 bases align to TRBD2. The CDR3 is 20 residues long. The V gene end was trimmed by 5 bases and the J gene end by 4 bases; junction bases not matched to a gene: 21. The germline V gene has CDR1 LNHNV and CDR2 YYDKDF (reference sequence). This CDR3 reads CATSETGGTPAFGSTGELFF. The DNA of the CDR3 is TGTGCCACCAGCGAAACGGGAGGGACTCCTGCCTTCGGAAGCACCGGGGAGCTGTTTTTT.

Many counts were recorded for this clonotype. The genes are TRBV11-2 and TRBJ2-5; D may be TRBD2 (7 bases). V was cut by 6 bases and J by 8 bases, with 16 bases left in between. This CDR3 is built from 13 residues. Germline V lookup: CDR1 SGHAT, CDR2 FQNNGV. Here the CDR3 reads CASSWAGAQTQYF. The CDR3 DNA reads TGTGCCAGCAGTTGGGCGGGGGCCCAAACCCAGTACTTC.

This clonotype was counted ten times or more. This chain joins TRBV5-1 and TRBJ2-1, with TRBD2 matching 10 bases. J gave up 7 bases and V 1 base, and 5 bases lay outside the gene matches. CDR1 SGHRS and CDR2 YFSETQ come from the germline V gene. This CDR3 spans 15 amino acids. The CDR3 DNA reads TGCGCCAGCAGCTTGAGGGCTAGCGGGGGTAATGAGCAGTTCTTC. This sequence encodes CASSLRASGGNEQFF.